The clone carrying this T cell receptor beta chain has just a few counts. Its antigen remains unknown. TCRdb passed the 5' RACE reads through MiXCR, listing each CDR3 protein once. The table records 300,000 to 400,000 distinct CDR3 sequences, 25% to 30% of them present only once. This sample is drawn from a study of T-cell memory formation after mild COVID-19. Study results and caveats: Day 37-peaking second-wave clones had unconfirmed SARS-CoV-2 specificity. CD4+ contracting clones lay mainly in CM and EM, CD8+ ones in EMRA. Clones that shrank (day 15 to 85) were balanced CD4/CD8, whereas later expanders leaned CD4+. Memory from before infection featured some responding clones, which suggests cross-reactive memory joined.

Sequencing input: PBMCs or a T cell subset sorted from them (not recorded which). The TCR comes from an adult woman who had mild COVID-19 (a few samples of this study predate the infection). Cell type and time point are not known.

The CDR3 sequence is CASSQEGTSGRFNEQFF. The CDR3 coding sequence is TGTGCCAGCAGCCAAGAAGGTACTAGCGGGCGGTTCAATGAGCAGTTCTTC. The chain employs TRBV3-1 and TRBJ2-1; 9 positions agree with TRBD2. With V trimmed by 0 bases and J by 6 bases, 9 bases remained unmatched. This CDR3 has 17 residues. CDR1 and CDR2 from the germline V gene are LGHDT and YNNKEL (reference sequence).